The sequence of this TCR beta chain was determined in a study of blood T cell repertoires in COVID-19. Study at large: The samples span acute and convalescent COVID-19 from the United States, Italy and Spain. Sample material is recorded as cDNA or gDNA derived from T cells, B-cell-depleted T cells, or PBMCs.

Germline V gene sequence: CDR1 SGHVS, CDR2 FNYEAQ. V shed 5 bases, J shed 2 bases, and the junction held 5 bases outside the gene matches. The CDR3 is made up of 16 amino acids. Participants were aged 18 to 89 years, lived in over 20 US areas, and enrolled virtually. Authors' analysis steps: By means of reference gene primer amplification, nucleated cell counts were estimated. Only in-frame clones appear in the TCRdb table, and some are missing; sequencing was by immunoSEQ multiplex PCR. Clonal size and the V and J genes are those of that table, whereas D and trimming came from the DNA. Counted here are 300,000 to 400,000 clones, 65% to 90% occurring once; the ten biggest clones make up about 4.2%.

V and J are TRBV7-6 and TRBJ2-5; 13 bases agree with TRBD2. This receptor was taken from a woman aged 35 to 49 with acute COVID-19. What was sequenced was PBMCs or T cells enriched from blood (not recorded which). The CDR3 protein is CASSLRLAGGQETQYF. In DNA, the CDR3 is TGTGCCAGCAGCCTCCGACTAGCGGGAGGACAAGAGACCCAGTACTTC.